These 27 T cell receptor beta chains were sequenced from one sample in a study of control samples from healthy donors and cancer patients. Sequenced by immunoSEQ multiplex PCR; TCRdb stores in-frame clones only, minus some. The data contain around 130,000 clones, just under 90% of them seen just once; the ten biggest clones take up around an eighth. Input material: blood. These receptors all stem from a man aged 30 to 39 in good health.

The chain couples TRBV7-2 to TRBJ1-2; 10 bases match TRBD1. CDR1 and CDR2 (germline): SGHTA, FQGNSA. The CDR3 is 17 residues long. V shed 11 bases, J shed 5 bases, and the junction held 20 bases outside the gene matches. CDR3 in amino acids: CASFTGTGVVGAYGYTF. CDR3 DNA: TGTGCCTCCTTTACCGGGACAGGGGTTGTCGGCGCTTATGGCTACACCTTC.

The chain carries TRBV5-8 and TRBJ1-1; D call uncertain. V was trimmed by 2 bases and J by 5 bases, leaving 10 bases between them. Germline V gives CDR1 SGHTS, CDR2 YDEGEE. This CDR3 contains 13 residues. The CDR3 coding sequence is TGTGCCAGCAGCTTCCAGCTGGGGACTGAAGCTTTCTTT. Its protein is CASSFQLGTEAFF.

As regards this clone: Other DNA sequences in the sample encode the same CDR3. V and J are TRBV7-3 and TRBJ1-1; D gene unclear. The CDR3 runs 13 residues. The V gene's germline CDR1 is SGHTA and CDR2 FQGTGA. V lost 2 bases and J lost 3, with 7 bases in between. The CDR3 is CASSLQEDTEAFF. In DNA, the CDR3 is TGTGCCAGCAGCTTACAGGAGGACACTGAAGCTTTCTTT.

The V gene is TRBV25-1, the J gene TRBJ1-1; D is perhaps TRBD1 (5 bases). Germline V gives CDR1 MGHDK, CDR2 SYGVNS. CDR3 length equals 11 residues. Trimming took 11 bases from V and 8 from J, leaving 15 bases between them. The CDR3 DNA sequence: TGTGCCTCCATAGGAGGGGCCGAAGCTTTCTTT. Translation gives CASIGGAEAFF.

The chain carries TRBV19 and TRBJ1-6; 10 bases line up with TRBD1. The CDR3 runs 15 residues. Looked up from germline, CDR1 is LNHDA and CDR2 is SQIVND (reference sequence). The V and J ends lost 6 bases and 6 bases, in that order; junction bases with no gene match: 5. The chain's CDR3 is CASRRTGGTNSPLHF. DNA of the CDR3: TGTGCCAGTAGACGGACAGGGGGGACTAATTCACCCCTCCACTTT.

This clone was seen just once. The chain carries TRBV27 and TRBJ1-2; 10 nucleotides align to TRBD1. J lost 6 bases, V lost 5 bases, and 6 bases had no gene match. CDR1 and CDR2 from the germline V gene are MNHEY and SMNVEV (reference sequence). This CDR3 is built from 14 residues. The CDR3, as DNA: TGTGCCAGCAGTCCCCCGGACAGGGGGGATGGCTACACCTTC. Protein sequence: CASSPPDRGDGYTF.

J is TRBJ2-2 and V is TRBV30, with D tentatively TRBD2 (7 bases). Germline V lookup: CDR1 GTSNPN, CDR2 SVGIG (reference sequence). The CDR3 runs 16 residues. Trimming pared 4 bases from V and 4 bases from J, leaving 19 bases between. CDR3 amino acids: CAWKGGGRRTTGELFF. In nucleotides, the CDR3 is TGTGCCTGGAAAGGGGGGGGGCGTCGTACCACCGGGGAGCTGTTTTTT.

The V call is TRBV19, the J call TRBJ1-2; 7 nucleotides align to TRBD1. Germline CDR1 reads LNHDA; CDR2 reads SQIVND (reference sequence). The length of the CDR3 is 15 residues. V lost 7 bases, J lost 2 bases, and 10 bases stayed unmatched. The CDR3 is CASTAIDRANYGYTF. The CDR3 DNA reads TGTGCCAGTACCGCCATCGACAGGGCCAACTATGGCTACACCTTC.

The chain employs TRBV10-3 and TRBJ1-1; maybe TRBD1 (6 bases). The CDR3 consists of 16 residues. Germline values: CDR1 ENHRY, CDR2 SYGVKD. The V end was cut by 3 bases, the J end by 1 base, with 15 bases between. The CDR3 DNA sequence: TGTGCCATCAGTGAAGTCACAGGGCCCCAGAACACTGAAGCTTTCTTT. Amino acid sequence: CAISEVTGPQNTEAFF.

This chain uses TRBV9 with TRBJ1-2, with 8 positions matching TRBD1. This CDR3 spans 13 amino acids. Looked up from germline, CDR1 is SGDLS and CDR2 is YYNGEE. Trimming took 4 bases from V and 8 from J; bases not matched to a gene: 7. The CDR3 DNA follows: TGTGCCAGCAGCTTCCGACAGGGGAGCGGCTACACCTTC. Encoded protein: CASSFRQGSGYTF.

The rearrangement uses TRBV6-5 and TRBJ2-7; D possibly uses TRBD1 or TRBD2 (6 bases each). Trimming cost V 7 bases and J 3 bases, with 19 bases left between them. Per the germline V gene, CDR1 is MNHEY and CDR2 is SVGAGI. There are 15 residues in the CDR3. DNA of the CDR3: TGTGCCAGCAAGGGGGGAATGGGGGCAGACTACGAGCAGTACGTC. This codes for CASKGGMGADYEQYV.

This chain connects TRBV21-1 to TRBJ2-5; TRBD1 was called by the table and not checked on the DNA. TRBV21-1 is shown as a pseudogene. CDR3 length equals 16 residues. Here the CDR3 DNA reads TGTGCCAGCAGCCTCCCGGGACAGGGGACGCAAGAGACCCAGTACTTC. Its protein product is CASSLPGQGTQETQYF.

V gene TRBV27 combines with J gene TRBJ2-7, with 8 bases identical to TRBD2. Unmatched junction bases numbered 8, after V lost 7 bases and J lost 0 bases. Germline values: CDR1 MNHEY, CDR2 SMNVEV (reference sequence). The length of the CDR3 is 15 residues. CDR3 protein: CASKFIGGGSYEQYF. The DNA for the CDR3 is TGTGCCAGCAAGTTTATCGGGGGGGGCTCCTACGAGCAGTACTTC.

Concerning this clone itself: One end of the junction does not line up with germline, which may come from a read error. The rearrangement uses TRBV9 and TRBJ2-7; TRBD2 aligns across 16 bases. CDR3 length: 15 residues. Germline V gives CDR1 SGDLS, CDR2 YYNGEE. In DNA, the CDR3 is TGTGCCAGCAGCGAGAGCTCGGGACTAGCGGGGGGGCTCCTCTTC. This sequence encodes CASSESSGLAGGLLF.

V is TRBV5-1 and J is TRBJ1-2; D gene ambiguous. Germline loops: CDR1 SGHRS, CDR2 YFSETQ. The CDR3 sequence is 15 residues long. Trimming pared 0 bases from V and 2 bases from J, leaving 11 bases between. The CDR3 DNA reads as TGCGCCAGCAGCTTGGATAGTCGGGGAAACTATGGCTACACCTTC. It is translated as CASSLDSRGNYGYTF.

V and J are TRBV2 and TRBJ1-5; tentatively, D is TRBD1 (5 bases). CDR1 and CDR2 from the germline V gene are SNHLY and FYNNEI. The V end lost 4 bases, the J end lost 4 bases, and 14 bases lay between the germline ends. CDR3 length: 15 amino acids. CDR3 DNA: TGTGCCAGCAGTGCCGGCAGGGTGCGAAATCAGCCCCAGCATTTT. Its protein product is CASSAGRVRNQPQHF.

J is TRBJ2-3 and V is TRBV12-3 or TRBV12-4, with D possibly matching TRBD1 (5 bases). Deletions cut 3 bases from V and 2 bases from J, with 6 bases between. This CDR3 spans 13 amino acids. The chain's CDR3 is CASSFGHTDTQYF. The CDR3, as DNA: TGTGCCAGCAGTTTCGGACACACAGATACGCAGTATTTT.

The CDR3 sequence is CAISEGGLNTEAFF. DNA of the CDR3: TGTGCCATCAGTGAAGGGGGGTTAAACACTGAAGCTTTCTTT. The chain couples TRBV10-3 to TRBJ1-1; D possibly corresponds to TRBD1 (6 bases). Germline-derived CDR1 and CDR2 are ENHRY and SYGVKD. Trimming shortened V by 3 bases and J by 2 bases, and 10 bases separated the two germline ends. This CDR3 has 14 amino acids.

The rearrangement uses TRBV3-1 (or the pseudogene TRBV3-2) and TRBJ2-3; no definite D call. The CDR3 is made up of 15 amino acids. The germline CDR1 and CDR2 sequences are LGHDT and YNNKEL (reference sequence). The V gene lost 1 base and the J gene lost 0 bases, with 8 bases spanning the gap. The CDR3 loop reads CASSQGLPSTDTQYF. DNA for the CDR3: TGTGCCAGCAGCCAAGGGTTACCTAGCACAGATACGCAGTATTTT.

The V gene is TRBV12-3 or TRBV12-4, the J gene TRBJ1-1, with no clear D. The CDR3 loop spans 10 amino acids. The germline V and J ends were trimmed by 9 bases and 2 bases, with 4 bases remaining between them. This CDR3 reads CASGNTEAFF. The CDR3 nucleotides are TGTGCCAGTGGAAACACTGAAGCTTTCTTT.

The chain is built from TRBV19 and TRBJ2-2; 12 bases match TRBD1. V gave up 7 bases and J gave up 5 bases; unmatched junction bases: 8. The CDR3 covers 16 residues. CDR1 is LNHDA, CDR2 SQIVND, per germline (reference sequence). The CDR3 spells CASTMGTGGVTGELFF. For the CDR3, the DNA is TGTGCCAGTACCATGGGGACAGGGGGCGTTACCGGGGAGCTGTTTTTT. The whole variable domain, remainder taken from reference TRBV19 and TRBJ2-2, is DGGITQSPKYLFRKEGQNVTLSCEQNLNHDAMYWYRQDPGQGLRLIYYSQIVNDFQKGDIAEGYSVSREKKESFPLTVTSAQKNPTAFYLCASTMGTGGVTGELFFGEGSRLTVL.

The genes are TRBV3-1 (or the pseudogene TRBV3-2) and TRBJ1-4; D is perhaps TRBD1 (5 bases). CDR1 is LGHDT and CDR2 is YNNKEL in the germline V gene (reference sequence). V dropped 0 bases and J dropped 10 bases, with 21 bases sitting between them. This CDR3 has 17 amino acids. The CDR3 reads CASSQDQRGPSGAKLFF. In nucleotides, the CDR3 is TGTGCCAGCAGCCAAGATCAACGAGGGCCGTCCGGGGCAAAACTGTTTTTT.

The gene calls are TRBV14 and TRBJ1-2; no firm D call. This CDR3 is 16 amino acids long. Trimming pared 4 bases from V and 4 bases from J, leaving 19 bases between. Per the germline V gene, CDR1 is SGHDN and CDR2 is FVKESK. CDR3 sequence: CASSPSRLGGSYGYTF. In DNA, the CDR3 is TGTGCCAGCAGCCCCTCGAGACTTGGCGGGAGCTATGGCTACACCTTC.

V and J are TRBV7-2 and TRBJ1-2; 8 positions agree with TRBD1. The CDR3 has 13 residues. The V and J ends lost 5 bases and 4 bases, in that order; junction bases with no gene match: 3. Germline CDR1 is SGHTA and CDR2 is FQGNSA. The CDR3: CASSPDRAYGYTF. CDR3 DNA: TGTGCCAGCAGCCCGGACAGGGCCTATGGCTACACCTTC.

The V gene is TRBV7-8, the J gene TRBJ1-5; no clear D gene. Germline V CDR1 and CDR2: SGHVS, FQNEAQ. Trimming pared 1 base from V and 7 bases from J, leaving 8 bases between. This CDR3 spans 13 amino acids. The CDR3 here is CASSLGERQPQHF. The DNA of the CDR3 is TGTGCCAGCAGCTTAGGGGAGCGGCAGCCCCAGCATTTT.

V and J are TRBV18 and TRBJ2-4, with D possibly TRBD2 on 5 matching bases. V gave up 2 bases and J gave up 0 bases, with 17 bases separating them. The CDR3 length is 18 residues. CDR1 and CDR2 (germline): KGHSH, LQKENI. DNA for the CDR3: TGTGCCAGCTCACCAGGAAGGGATCCAGGACTAGCCAAAAACATTCAGTACTTC. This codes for CASSPGRDPGLAKNIQYF.

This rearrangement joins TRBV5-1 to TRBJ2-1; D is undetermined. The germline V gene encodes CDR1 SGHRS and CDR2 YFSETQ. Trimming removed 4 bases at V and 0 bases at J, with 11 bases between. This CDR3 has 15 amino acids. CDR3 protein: CASSRAASSYNEQFF. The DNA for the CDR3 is TGCGCCAGCAGCAGGGCTGCGAGCTCCTACAATGAGCAGTTCTTC.